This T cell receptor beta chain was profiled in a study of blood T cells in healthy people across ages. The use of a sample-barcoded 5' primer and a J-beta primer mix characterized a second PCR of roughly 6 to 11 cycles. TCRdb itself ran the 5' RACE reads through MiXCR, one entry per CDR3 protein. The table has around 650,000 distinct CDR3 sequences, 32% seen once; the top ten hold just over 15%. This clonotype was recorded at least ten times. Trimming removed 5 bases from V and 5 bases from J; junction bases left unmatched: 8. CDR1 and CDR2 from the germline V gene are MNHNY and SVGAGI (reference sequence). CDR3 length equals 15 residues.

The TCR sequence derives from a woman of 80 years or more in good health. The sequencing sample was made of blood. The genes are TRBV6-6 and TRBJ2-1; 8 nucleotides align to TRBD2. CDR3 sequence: CASSRPGLVNNEQFF. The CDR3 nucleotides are TGTGCCAGCAGTCGTCCGGGACTAGTCAACAATGAGCAGTTCTTC.